This TCR beta chain was captured by sequencing in a study of cytomegalovirus exposure and HLA in healthy donors. Study outcomes and limitations: Analyses of presence and absence presupposed an approximately uniform sequencing depth across donors.

Sampled while nominally healthy, donors likely had unrecorded immune exposures. PCR employed 60 Vbeta and 13 Jbeta primers. The data were produced by immunoSEQ multiplex PCR, yet TCRdb's version contains in-frame clones alone and is incomplete. The top ten hold less than 3% of the sample, which has some 200,000 clones, over 65% seen once. There are 15 residues in the CDR3. The V gene's germline CDR1 is SGHKS and CDR2 YYEKEE (reference sequence). V was shortened by 2 bases and J by 8 bases, with 19 bases between the two germline ends. In regard to this clone: Its antigen is as yet unknown.

Sequencing was performed on PBMCs. The chain uses TRBV5-5 and TRBJ1-2, with D perhaps matching TRBD1 (5 bases). This clonotype was sampled from a woman in her 30s in good health and CMV-seronegative. The CDR3, as DNA: TGTGCCAGCAGCTTACCCCAGGGCAGGGTGAGCGGCTACACCTTC. It is translated as CASSLPQGRVSGYTF.